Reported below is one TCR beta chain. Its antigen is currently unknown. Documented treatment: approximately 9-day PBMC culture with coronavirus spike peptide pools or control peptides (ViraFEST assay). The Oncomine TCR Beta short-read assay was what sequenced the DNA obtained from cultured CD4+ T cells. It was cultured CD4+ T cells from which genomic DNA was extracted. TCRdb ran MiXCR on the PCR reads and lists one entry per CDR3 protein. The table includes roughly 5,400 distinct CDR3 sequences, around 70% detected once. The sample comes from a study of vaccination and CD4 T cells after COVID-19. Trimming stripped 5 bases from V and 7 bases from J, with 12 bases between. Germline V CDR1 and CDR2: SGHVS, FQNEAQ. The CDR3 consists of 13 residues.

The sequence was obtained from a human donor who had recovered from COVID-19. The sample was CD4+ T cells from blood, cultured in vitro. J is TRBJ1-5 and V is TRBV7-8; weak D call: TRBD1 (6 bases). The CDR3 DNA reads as TGTGCCAGCAGCAACGGACAGTTACAGCCCCAGCATTTT. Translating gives CASSNGQLQPQHF. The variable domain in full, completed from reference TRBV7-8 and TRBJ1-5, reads GAGVSQSPRYKVAKRGQDVALRCDPISGHVSLFWYQQALGQGPEFLTYFQNEAQLDKSGLPSDRFFAERPEGSVSTLKIQRTQQEDSAVYLCASSNGQLQPQHFGDGTRLSIL.